This T cell receptor beta chain was captured by sequencing in a study of brain T cells in children with intractable seizures. Study results and caveats: Absence of clones before surgery may stem from lower sequencing depth. HCMV serostatus was not known, and viral specificity came from CDR3 similarity only.

For this clone: Its antigen is unidentified.

Only cases whose brain tissue showed the highest T cell transcript signatures were sequenced. Pre-surgery treatment included at least one anti-epileptic drug. V lost 4 bases to trimming and J lost 7 bases; unmatched junction nucleotides: 10. CDR1 is SGHDT and CDR2 is YYEEEE in the germline V gene. The CDR3 is 15 residues long. The repertoire was sequenced with immunoSEQ multiplex PCR; TCRdb's copy has only in-frame clones and lacks some. The profile shows 35,000 to 50,000 clones, around 90% of them singletons. The TCR sequence derives from a girl aged 2 to 9 with tuberous sclerosis and intractable seizures. This rearrangement joins TRBV5-6 to TRBJ1-2; 10 nucleotides line up with TRBD1. The material sequenced was peripheral blood, taken at surgery. The CDR3 region has the DNA TGTGCCAGCAGCCGGGGGGACAGGGGTTATGGTGGCTACACCTTC. Residues: CASSRGDRGYGGYTF.